This entry lists 22 T cell receptor beta chains sequenced from one sample in a study of blood T cell repertoires in COVID-19. Data came from immunoSEQ multiplex PCR; TCRdb stores just in-frame clones and leaves some out. The table includes about 300,000 clones, roughly 85% detected once. Sample: PBMCs or T cells enriched from blood (not recorded which). The receptor set was obtained from a young man who had recovered from COVID-19.

This clone came up once. V and J are TRBV18 and TRBJ2-2; no reliable D call. Trimming left V 5 bases short and J 1 base short, with 5 bases between. CDR3 length: 13 amino acids. CDR1 is KGHSH, CDR2 LQKENI, per germline. The CDR3 DNA reads as TGTGCCAGCTCATCCATGAACACCGGGGAGCTGTTTTTT. Its protein is CASSSMNTGELFF.

This chain connects TRBV30 to TRBJ1-2, with a tentative D call TRBD1 (5 bases). The CDR3 sequence is 11 residues long. Germline CDR1 reads GTSNPN; CDR2 reads SVGIG (reference sequence). CDR3 region: CALQGGYGYTF. For the CDR3, the DNA is TGTGCACTCCAGGGCGGCTATGGCTACACCTTC.

The rearrangement links TRBV19 to TRBJ2-1, with 11 positions matching TRBD2. The germline V gene has CDR1 LNHDA and CDR2 SQIVND (reference sequence). The J segment lost 5 bases and the V segment lost 3 bases, leaving 3 bases of the junction unmatched. This CDR3 is 15 amino acids long. The CDR3 here is CASSMGTSGHNEQFF. CDR3 DNA sequence: TGTGCCAGTAGTATGGGGACTAGCGGACACAATGAGCAGTTCTTC.

J is TRBJ1-2 and V is TRBV18; 8 bases align to TRBD1. The CDR3 is made up of 13 amino acids. With V trimmed by 3 bases and J by 11 bases, 8 bases remained unmatched. CDR1 is KGHSH and CDR2 is LQKENI in the germline V gene. In DNA, the CDR3 is TGTGCCAGCTCACCCAGGACAGGGTCGGGGTACACCTTC. Translated: CASSPRTGSGYTF.

The chain uses TRBV2 and TRBJ2-3; the match to TRBD1 covers 10 bases. The CDR3 has 14 amino acids. With 3 bases clipped from V and 3 bases from J, the junction kept 0 bases outside the gene matches. Germline V gene sequence: CDR1 SNHLY, CDR2 FYNNEI. As DNA, the CDR3 is TGTGCCAGCAGTGAGGACAGGGGGACAGATACGCAGTATTTT. Protein sequence: CASSEDRGTDTQYF.

The chain is built from TRBV6-5 and TRBJ1-1; unclear D gene. Looked up from germline, CDR1 is MNHEY and CDR2 is SVGAGI. The CDR3 runs 14 residues. Trimming took off 2 bases at V and 4 bases at J, with 11 bases between the two ends. In nucleotides, the CDR3 is TGTGCCAGCAGTTACACGGCGGGCCGCACTGAAGCTTTCTTT. Amino acid sequence: CASSYTAGRTEAFF.

The rearrangement joins TRBV6-5 to TRBJ1-6, with D tentatively TRBD1 (6 bases). Germline V gene sequence: CDR1 MNHEY, CDR2 SVGAGI. The CDR3 contains 14 residues. V was shortened by 9 bases and J by 7 bases, with 16 bases between the two germline ends. For the CDR3, the DNA is TGTGCCAGTTGCGACAACAGGGCGAATTCACCCCTCCACTTT. This encodes CASCDNRANSPLHF.

The chain carries TRBV3-1 (or the pseudogene TRBV3-2) and TRBJ2-5; 9 bases match TRBD2. In germline, CDR1 is LGHDT, CDR2 YNNKEL (reference sequence). V shed 4 bases and J 2 bases; nucleotides not matched to a gene: 2. There are 14 residues in the CDR3. The CDR3 bases are TGTGCCAGCAGCCTAGCGGGGGAGCAAGAGACCCAGTACTTC. Residues: CASSLAGEQETQYF.

The chain combines TRBV10-2 with TRBJ2-1; D is perhaps TRBD1 (6 bases). Trimming cost V 2 bases and J 3 bases, with 11 bases left between them. The germline CDR1 and CDR2 sequences are WSHSY and SAAADI. The CDR3 has 15 amino acids. The CDR3 coding sequence is TGCGCCAGCAGTGAGGGGGGCGTGAACTACAATGAGCAGTTCTTC. Residues: CASSEGGVNYNEQFF.

The chain is built from TRBV6-4 and TRBJ1-2; TRBD1 agrees at 8 bases. The V gene end was trimmed by 2 bases and the J gene end by 8 bases; junction bases not matched to a gene: 16. Germline CDR1 is MRHNA and CDR2 is SNTAGT. This CDR3 contains 17 residues. The CDR3 DNA sequence: TGTGCCAGCAGTGACCGATCCCACGGACAGGGAATGACAGGCTACACCTTC. Translated: CASSDRSHGQGMTGYTF.

V gene TRBV5-4 combines with J gene TRBJ2-2; 9 bases are shared with TRBD1. CDR1 is SGHNT and CDR2 is YYREEE in the germline V gene (reference sequence). The junction had 5 bases not matched to a gene; V was cut back by 4 bases and J by 4 bases. This CDR3 is 15 amino acids long. CDR3 protein: CASSRGQGITGELFF. The CDR3 DNA is TGTGCCAGCAGCCGGGGACAGGGTATCACCGGGGAGCTGTTTTTT.

The chain joins TRBV10-2 to TRBJ2-3; perhaps TRBD2 as D (6 bases). Looked up from germline, CDR1 is WSHSY and CDR2 is SAAADI. With 8 bases removed from V and 0 bases from J, the gap between germline ends came to 15 bases. The CDR3 is made up of 15 amino acids. CDR3 sequence: CASDIAGRSTDTQYF. The CDR3, as DNA: TGCGCCAGCGACATCGCGGGACGGAGCACAGATACGCAGTATTTT.

The chain's CDR3 is CASSPGTISYEQYF. In nucleotides, the CDR3 is TGTGCCAGTAGTCCGGGGACTATCTCCTACGAGCAGTACTTC. The chain carries TRBV19 and TRBJ2-7; 7 positions match TRBD2. The germline V gene encodes CDR1 LNHDA and CDR2 SQIVND (reference sequence). The CDR3 sequence is 14 residues long. The V and J ends lost 5 bases and 0 bases, in that order; junction bases with no gene match: 4.

The chain has TRBV7-2 and TRBJ1-2; D is unclear. The V and J ends lost 4 bases and 7 bases respectively, with 10 bases between them. Germline V gene lookup returns CDR1 SGHTA and CDR2 FQGNSA. This CDR3 contains 12 residues. The DNA of the CDR3 is TGTGCCAGCAGCTATATGTCGTCTGGCTACACCTTC. It yields the protein CASSYMSSGYTF.

This clone came up once. The V and J genes are TRBV9 and TRBJ2-2; 11 nucleotides agree with TRBD1. The V segment lost 2 bases and the J segment 4 bases; nucleotides outside the gene matches: 4. Germline V lookup: CDR1 SGDLS, CDR2 YYNGEE. The CDR3 contains 16 residues. CDR3 coding DNA: TGTGCCAGCAGCGTCGGACAGGGGGCTTCCACCGGGGAGCTGTTTTTT. Its translation: CASSVGQGASTGELFF.

As regards this clone: One end of the junction is discordant with germline, which a read error may explain. V is TRBV19 and J is TRBJ2-4; 9 nucleotides agree with TRBD1. In germline, CDR1 is LNHDA, CDR2 SQIVND (reference sequence). The CDR3 extends over 13 amino acids. CDR3 coding DNA: TGTGCCAGTAGTCCGGCCGGGACAGGGTCGGTTCTCTTC. This sequence encodes CASSPAGTGSVLF.

J is TRBJ2-7 and V is TRBV4-1, with D possibly being TRBD1 (6 bases). Trimming took off 3 bases at V and 3 bases at J, with 15 bases between the two ends. In germline, CDR1 is MGHRA, CDR2 YSYEKL. This CDR3 is 15 amino acids long. CDR3 loop: CASSQRTVGFYEQYF. The CDR3 nucleotides are TGCGCCAGCAGCCAGCGGACAGTAGGTTTCTACGAGCAGTACTTC.

V gene TRBV4-1 combines with J gene TRBJ2-2; 14 positions agree with TRBD2. V lost 0 bases and J lost 7; bases outside the gene matches: 7. Germline loops: CDR1 MGHRA, CDR2 YSYEKL. The CDR3 covers 18 residues. CDR3 sequence (DNA): TGCGCCAGCAGCCAAGAGTGGGGACTAGCGGGGGTCAACGGGGAGCTGTTTTTT. The encoded protein is CASSQEWGLAGVNGELFF.

The rearrangement uses TRBV2 and TRBJ1-3; 8 positions match TRBD1. The V and J ends lost 7 bases and 3 bases, in that order; junction bases with no gene match: 2. CDR1 SNHLY and CDR2 FYNNEI come from the germline V gene. CDR3 length equals 13 residues. CDR3 protein: CASKTGDGNTIYF. CDR3 coding DNA: TGTGCCAGCAAGACAGGGGATGGAAACACCATATATTTT.

The DNA for the CDR3 is TGTGCCAGCAGCAAAGACAGGGAGCCCTACGAGCAGTACTTC. Protein sequence: CASSKDREPYEQYF. The V and J genes are TRBV21-1 and TRBJ2-7; the table names TRBD1, a call not compared with the DNA. TRBV21-1 is a known pseudogene. The CDR3 has 14 residues.

The rearrangement uses TRBV5-1 and TRBJ2-5; possible D gene TRBD2, 6 bases. V dropped 7 bases and J dropped 5 bases, with 18 bases sitting between them. CDR1 and CDR2 from the germline V gene are SGHRS and YFSETQ. CDR3 length: 14 amino acids. CDR3 sequence (DNA): TGCGCCAGCCGCCGGGGAGAACGGGGGGAGACCCAGTACTTC. Encoded protein: CASRRGERGETQYF.

The chain is built from TRBV12-5 and TRBJ1-2, with D tentatively TRBD1 (6 bases). The V end lost 1 base, the J end lost 7 bases, and 16 bases lay between the germline ends. The germline CDR1 and CDR2 sequences are LGHNT and FRNRAP. The CDR3 sequence is 15 residues long. CDR3 loop: CASGLGGAGAIGYTF. The CDR3 DNA follows: TGTGCTAGTGGTTTGGGCGGAGCAGGGGCTATTGGCTACACCTTC.